The 10 T cell receptor beta chains below all came from one sample that was sequenced in a study of T cells of healthy individuals. TCRdb itself ran the 5' RACE reads through MiXCR, one entry per CDR3 protein. The sample contains roughly 76,000 distinct CDR3 sequences, roughly 5% of which appear only once. Receptors were obtained from a female donor in good health.

The rearrangement links TRBV19 to TRBJ1-2; 7 bases line up with TRBD1. V was pared by 6 bases and J by 8 bases, with 9 bases of the junction left unmatched. The CDR3 has 13 residues. Germline values: CDR1 LNHDA, CDR2 SQIVND (reference sequence). CDR3 sequence (DNA): TGTGCCAGTAGATCGGGGACAGCGCGCGGCTACACCTTC. Encoded protein: CASRSGTARGYTF.

This clonotype was counted at least ten times. The V and J genes are TRBV7-6 and TRBJ2-5; 8 bases map to TRBD1. The V gene's germline CDR1 is SGHVS and CDR2 FNYEAQ. The CDR3 extends over 15 amino acids. Germline trimming cut 6 bases from V and 0 bases from J; bases unmatched to any gene: 6. The chain's CDR3 is CASRAGGSNQETQYF. The DNA of the CDR3 is TGTGCCAGCAGGGCAGGGGGCTCCAACCAAGAGACCCAGTACTTC.

The chain is built from TRBV10-2 and TRBJ2-3; D is ambiguous. The CDR3 loop spans 12 amino acids. With 2 bases removed from V and 10 bases from J, the gap between germline ends came to 10 bases. The V gene's germline CDR1 is WSHSY and CDR2 SAAADI. CDR3 sequence reads: CASSEQGISQYF. The CDR3 DNA reads TGCGCCAGCAGTGAGCAAGGGATATCGCAGTATTTT.

This clonotype was observed many times. V usage is TRBV20-1 and J usage is TRBJ2-7; 8 bases agree with TRBD1. Germline CDR1 and CDR2: DFQATT and SNEGSKA (reference sequence). The CDR3 length is 13 residues. J was trimmed by 6 bases and V by 3 bases; bases with no gene match: 7. This CDR3 is CSASSGTGAEQYF. CDR3 DNA sequence: TGCAGTGCTAGCTCCGGGACAGGCGCCGAGCAGTACTTC.

The rearrangement uses TRBV7-2 and TRBJ1-5, with D possibly TRBD1 on 5 matching bases. Looked up from germline, CDR1 is SGHTA and CDR2 is FQGNSA. The CDR3 loop spans 14 amino acids. V dropped 4 bases and J dropped 4 bases, with 11 bases sitting between them. The CDR3 sequence: CASSWGRGNQPQHF. In DNA form, the CDR3 reads TGTGCCAGCAGCTGGGGACGGGGAAATCAGCCCCAGCATTTT.

In its sample, this clonotype was seen many times. V and J are TRBV7-6 and TRBJ2-7, with unresolved D. V lost 3 bases and J 2 bases, leaving 20 bases between the germline ends. The CDR3 has 17 residues. Germline V gene data show CDR1 as SGHVS and CDR2 as FNYEAQ. CDR3 in amino acids: CASSFLPPSASAYEQYF. CDR3 bases: TGTGCCAGCAGCTTCCTCCCCCCCAGCGCGTCTGCCTACGAGCAGTACTTC.

This clonotype was seen a handful of times. This chain links TRBV10-3 with TRBJ1-2; 10 bases agree with TRBD1. This CDR3 comprises 13 residues. J was trimmed by 8 bases and V by 8 bases; bases with no gene match: 8. Germline CDR1 and CDR2: ENHRY and SYGVKD. CDR3 amino acids: CAIAPGQGKGYTF. The CDR3 coding sequence is TGTGCCATCGCGCCGGGACAGGGGAAAGGCTACACCTTC.

The rearrangement joins TRBV7-9 to TRBJ2-3, with 10 bases identical to TRBD2. With 3 bases clipped from V and 2 bases from J, the junction kept 8 bases outside the gene matches. Germline V lookup: CDR1 SEHNR, CDR2 FQNEAQ (reference sequence). CDR3 length: 17 residues. Here the CDR3 DNA reads TGTGCCAGCAGCTTCGCGTTAGCGGGAGGCCTCACAGATACGCAGTATTTT. Its translation: CASSFALAGGLTDTQYF.

As regards this clonotype: An end of the junction does not agree with germline; a read error may underlie this. The chain combines TRBV12-3 or TRBV12-4 with TRBJ2-1; 10 positions agree with TRBD2. The CDR3 extends over 16 amino acids. The DNA of the CDR3 is TGTGCCAGCAGTTTAGCGCTGGTAGCGGGAGGCGATGAGCTGTTCTTC. Translation: CASSLALVAGGDELFF.

This clonotype was counted between two and nine times. The V call is TRBV20-1, the J call TRBJ2-1, with D possibly matching TRBD2 (5 bases). Germline lookup yields CDR1 DFQATT and CDR2 SNEGSKA (reference sequence). Trimming cost V 3 bases and J 9 bases, with 21 bases left between them. This CDR3 region has 15 residues. As DNA, the CDR3 is TGCAGTGCTAGTCGGCGAGGGCCTCACCTCGCTGAGCAGTTCTTC. It yields the protein CSASRRGPHLAEQFF.